Listed below are T cell receptor beta chains from one sample, sequenced in a study of blood T cells in healthy people across ages. In TCRdb, the 5' RACE reads were re-called with MiXCR into one record per CDR3 protein. The sample holds 1.5 million to 2 million distinct CDR3 sequences, roughly 27% seen once. What was sequenced was blood. The receptors stem from a woman under 40 in good health. CDR3s include the opening cysteine and the closing phenylalanine or tryptophan. Fields, in order: clone size, V gene, J gene, D gene, CDR3 protein, CDR3 DNA. A D gene is named only where the DNA matches it firmly. Clone size is given for some rows only: seen once, a few or many times, or a class if the clone is expanded.

few	TRBV5-1	TRBJ2-1	TRBD2	CASDSGGAPSYNEQFF	TGCGCCAGCGATAGCGGGGGGGCCCCGTCCTACAATGAGCAGTTCTTC
few	TRBV6-5	TRBJ2-3	NA	CASSGRGRDTDTQYF	TGTGCCAGCAGCGGCAGGGGAAGGGACACAGATACGCAGTATTTT
NA	TRBV9	TRBJ2-1	TRBD1	CASSSRGTGGRSNEQFF	TGTGCCAGCAGCTCAAGGGGGACAGGGGGACGGAGCAATGAGCAGTTCTTC
NA	TRBV6-5	TRBJ2-1	NA	CASRSSCNEQFF	TGTGCCAGTAGATCATCCTGCAATGAGCAGTTCTTC
NA	TRBV4-1	TRBJ1-5	NA	CASSQFLPGNQPQHF	TGCGCCAGCAGCCAGTTTTTGCCAGGCAATCAGCCCCAGCATTTT
many	TRBV27	TRBJ2-3	NA	CASRTSSTDTQYF	TGTGCCAGCAGAACCTCCTCAACAGATACGCAGTATTTT
many	TRBV5-5	TRBJ1-1	NA	CASSLQSNTEAFF	TGTGCCAGCAGCTTGCAAAGCAACACTGAAGCTTTCTTT
NA	TRBV20-1	TRBJ2-2	NA	CSARDFVGGNTGELFF	TGCAGTGCTAGAGACTTTGTGGGCGGGAACACCGGGGAGCTGTTTTTT
NA	TRBV6-5	TRBJ2-3	NA	CASSYLRGGGTDTQYF	TGTGCCAGCAGTTACTTGAGGGGTGGGGGCACAGATACGCAGTATTTT
NA	TRBV5-5	TRBJ2-7	TRBD2	CASTREGYEQYF	TGTGCCAGCACCCGGGAGGGGTACGAGCAGTACTTC
NA	TRBV9	TRBJ1-6	NA	CASSPEVGASPLHF	TGTGCCAGCAGCCCAGAAGTTGGGGCTTCACCCCTCCACTTT
few	TRBV4-1	TRBJ2-4	TRBD1	CASSQIRGLGGIQYF	TGCGCCAGCAGCCAAATCAGGGGGCTGGGTGGGATTCAGTACTTC
many	TRBV29-1	TRBJ1-2	NA	CSVRGQGFYGYTF	TGCAGCGTTCGAGGTCAGGGATTCTATGGCTACACCTTC
NA	TRBV12-3/TRBV12-4	TRBJ1-2	NA	CASSLMWAADGYTF	TGTGCCAGCAGTTTAATGTGGGCAGCCGATGGCTACACCTTC
NA	TRBV30	TRBJ2-1	NA	CAWSRARTPSSYNEQFF	TGTGCCTGGAGCAGAGCGCGGACGCCAAGCTCCTACAATGAGCAGTTCTTC
many	TRBV20-1	TRBJ2-1	TRBD2	CSASYLADLYNEQFF	TGCAGTGCTAGTTACCTAGCGGATCTCTACAATGAGCAGTTCTTC
NA	TRBV7-3	TRBJ2-2	NA	CASSFGWTGELFF	TGTGCCAGCAGCTTTGGTTGGACCGGGGAGCTGTTTTTT
NA	TRBV12-3/TRBV12-4	TRBJ2-1	NA	CASSSQGNTYNEQFF	TGTGCCAGCAGTTCTCAGGGAAACACCTACAATGAGCAGTTCTTC
many	TRBV6-1	TRBJ2-3	NA	CASSGGYLPADTQYF	TGTGCCAGCAGTGGTGGCTACCTCCCGGCAGATACGCAGTATTTT
few	TRBV19	TRBJ1-1	TRBD1	CATGTWSGTGFGGSEAFF	TGTGCCACCGGGACCTGGTCCGGGACAGGATTTGGGGGATCTGAAGCTTTCTTT
many	TRBV6-2/TRBV6-3	TRBJ2-5	NA	CASSYSETQYF	TGTGCCAGCAGTTACTCGGAGACCCAGTACTTC
few	TRBV2	TRBJ1-5	NA	CASSGAASSNQPQHF	TGTGCCAGCAGTGGGGCTGCTAGTAGCAATCAGCCCCAGCATTTT
many	TRBV5-1	TRBJ1-1	NA	CASRSGENTEAFF	TGCGCCAGCAGGTCAGGGGAGAACACTGAAGCTTTCTTT
many	TRBV6-5	TRBJ2-5	NA	CATTGRQETQYF	TGTGCCACCACGGGGAGGCAAGAGACCCAGTACTTC
few	TRBV28	TRBJ1-2	TRBD1	CASSPRDRAYGYTF	TGTGCCAGCAGCCCTCGGGACAGGGCCTATGGCTACACCTTC
few	TRBV18	TRBJ1-2	NA	CASSPLTANYGYTF	TGTGCCAGCTCACCATTAACAGCAAACTATGGCTACACCTTC
NA	TRBV2	TRBJ2-7	TRBD1	CASRGTGGLVEQYF	TGTGCCAGCAGAGGGACAGGGGGCTTGGTCGAGCAGTACTTC
many	TRBV3-1	TRBJ2-7	NA	CASSQLGTYYEQYF	TGTGCCAGCAGCCAACTTGGTACTTACTACGAGCAGTACTTC
once	TRBV20-1	TRBJ2-7	TRBD1	CSAKGQEFILGYEQYF	TGCAGTGCTAAGGGACAGGAGTTTATTTTGGGCTACGAGCAGTACTTC
many	TRBV12-3/TRBV12-4	TRBJ2-3	NA	CASRNTREGTDTQYF	TGTGCCAGCAGGAATACTAGGGAGGGCACAGATACGCAGTATTTT
NA	TRBV29-1	TRBJ2-2	TRBD2	CSASPSGGGGERFF	TGCAGCGCTTCTCCTAGCGGGGGGGGCGGGGAGCGGTTTTTT
NA	TRBV28	TRBJ2-7	NA	CASSKPSNRNPLYEQYF	TGTGCCAGCAGTAAACCTAGCAACAGAAATCCACTCTACGAGCAGTACTTC
NA	TRBV29-1	TRBJ2-7	NA	CSVGRGGPPYEQYF	TGCAGCGTTGGGCGAGGGGGTCCTCCCTACGAGCAGTACTTC
few	TRBV7-2	TRBJ2-7	TRBD2	CANSLEAGTYEQYF	TGTGCCAACAGCTTAGAAGCGGGAACCTACGAGCAGTACTTC
NA	TRBV12-3/TRBV12-4	TRBJ2-3	TRBD2	CASSFQGYSGRGPDTQYF	TGTGCCAGCAGTTTCCAGGGTTATAGCGGGAGGGGCCCAGATACGCAGTATTTT
NA	TRBV9	TRBJ1-3	NA	CASSVTGRSDSGNTIYF	TGTGCCAGCAGCGTCACGGGAAGGTCAGACTCTGGAAACACCATATATTTT
NA	TRBV12-3/TRBV12-4	TRBJ2-3	TRBD2	CASRPLAGGDTQYF	TGTGCCAGCAGACCACTAGCGGGGGGTGATACGCAGTATTTT
NA	TRBV7-2	TRBJ1-2	NA	CASSLVGDQFGYTF	TGTGCCAGCAGCTTAGTGGGGGATCAGTTCGGCTACACCTTC
few	TRBV6-5	TRBJ2-5	NA	CASSYSELAGRGQETQYF	TGTGCCAGCAGTTACTCGGAATTAGCAGGGCGCGGGCAAGAGACCCAGTACTTC
NA	TRBV7-9	TRBJ1-1	TRBD1	CASSSVTGGTEAFF	TGTGCCAGCAGCTCTGTTACAGGGGGGACTGAAGCTTTCTTT
few	TRBV3-1	TRBJ2-5	TRBD2	CASSQALADQETQYF	TGTGCCAGCAGCCAAGCGCTAGCGGACCAAGAGACCCAGTACTTC
few	TRBV4-3	TRBJ2-7	NA	CASSQGSGPYEQYF	TGCGCCAGCAGCCAAGGGAGTGGTCCCTACGAGCAGTACTTC
NA	TRBV20-1	TRBJ2-5	NA	CSAREGPKETQYF	TGCAGTGCTAGGGAGGGACCCAAAGAGACCCAGTACTTC
NA	TRBV19	TRBJ2-6	NA	CASSITGWGANVLTF	TGTGCCAGTAGTATCACGGGTTGGGGGGCCAACGTCCTGACTTTC
NA	TRBV7-9	TRBJ2-3	TRBD1	CASSFPGQGLSDTQYF	TGTGCCAGCAGCTTTCCCGGACAGGGGCTCTCAGATACGCAGTATTTT
NA	TRBV2	TRBJ1-2	NA	CASRDGTGSYGYTF	TGTGCCAGCAGGGACGGTACGGGGAGCTATGGCTACACCTTC
NA	TRBV12-3/TRBV12-4	TRBJ1-6	NA	CASSLFDSYNSPLHF	TGTGCCAGCAGTTTATTTGACAGCTATAATTCACCCCTCCACTTT
NA	TRBV7-9	TRBJ2-3	NA	CASSRQLGTDTQYF	TGTGCCAGCAGCCGACAGTTAGGCACAGATACGCAGTATTTT
NA	TRBV7-9	TRBJ1-5	NA	CASSLAGDSPQHF	TGTGCCAGCAGCTTAGCAGGGGATAGCCCCCAGCATTTT
many	TRBV5-1	TRBJ2-6	NA	CASSLEFSGANVLTF	TGCGCCAGCAGCTTGGAGTTCTCAGGGGCCAACGTCCTGACTTTC
many	TRBV2	TRBJ2-3	TRBD2	CASSASGGTDTQYF	TGTGCCAGCAGCGCTAGCGGGGGGACAGATACGCAGTATTTT
NA	TRBV3-1	TRBJ2-1	TRBD2	CAGSQGGLAVQGGEQFF	TGTGCCGGCAGCCAAGGCGGACTAGCGGTCCAGGGGGGTGAGCAGTTCTTC